This T cell receptor beta chain was sequenced in a study of blood T cell repertoires in COVID-19 (dated by TCRdb to 2020 to 2022). As for the study more broadly: Samples from collaborators originated in the United States, Italy and Spain and spanned both the acute and convalescent phases of COVID-19. The repertoires were released in a freely available public database meant as a resource for research on the immune response to SARS-CoV-2. The prospective study material was composed of cDNA or gDNA derived from T cells, B-cell-depleted T cells, or PBMCs. Where HLA class I and class II types were available, the types were taken from metadata supplied by the sample provider, not from assay-based typing. Deeply sampled blood TCRbeta repertoires from subjects exposed to, actively infected with, or recovered from COVID-19 were included in the dataset. Samples came from the ongoing ImmuneRACE study (first 160 participants) plus 1,254 subjects from 6 global collaborators. A de-identified subject ID, COVID-19 status, age in years and sex were almost always included in the sample metadata. The study at large found these results: How much clinical and demographic metadata was included differed by source and by participant, and the metadata was provided uncurated.

TCRbeta CDR3 regions were amplified from genomic DNA by means of the immunoSEQ Assay, a bias-controlled multiplex PCR. In the original analysis: The number of nucleated cells in each sample was estimated from the amplification of reference gene primers within the assay. To quantify the absolute abundance of each unique TCRbeta CDR3 rearrangement, sequence reads were collapsed and filtered. For each sample, productive Simpson clonality was calculated by taking the square root of Simpson's diversity index across productive rearrangements. TCRdb holds this immuneACCESS table with in-frame rearrangements only. Some clones are missing; in checked studies, unresolved V genes explain under half, and the rest has no known cause. V, J and clone size reflect that table, while D and trimming were determined from the DNA. Across this sample there are 150,000 to 200,000 clones, with 70% to 80% seen only once. The top ten clonotypes cover roughly 12% of the sample.

The germline V end is reduced by 4 bases and the J end by 3 bases; junction bases left unmatched: 6. CDR1 and CDR2 are drawn from the germline V gene: SGHRS, YFSETQ. The cysteine opens and the phenylalanine closes a CDR3 of 14 amino acids. Only the CDR3 portion is preserved as DNA: 42 bases, with reading frame beginning at the first base. With regard to this clone: Its antigen target is currently unknown. There are no base qualities to consult, and no much larger clone falls within one base.

Another Seattle source contributed samples from volunteer blood donors who had recovered from COVID-19. The collaborating institutions used their own protocols to collect whole blood in K2EDTA tubes. For TCRbeta analysis, collaborator samples were shipped as frozen whole blood, as isolated PBMCs, or as DNA extracted from either sample type. Material: peripheral blood. This receptor was taken from a man aged 50 to 59 who had recovered from COVID-19. The rearrangement joined TRBV5-1 to TRBJ1-1; TRBD1 matches 7 bases in the middle. Read as DNA, the sequence is TGCGCCAGCAGCGAACAGGGGTTTGACACTGAAGCTTTCTTT. It translates as CASSEQGFDTEAFF.